These 18 T cell receptor beta chains were sequenced from one sample in a study of patients and donors after allogeneic stem cell transplantation. A single record per CDR3 protein comes from TCRdb applying MiXCR to the RT-PCR reads. This sample has some 200,000 distinct CDR3 sequences, with 40% to 45% found just once. Sequenced: blood, either unsorted or a sorted T cell fraction (not recorded which). The receptors come from a human donor who was either an allogeneic HSCT recipient or a stem cell or donor lymphocyte infusion donor (not recorded which). It is not recorded whose cells these are; they may come from a transplant donor.

This clonotype was counted once. The chain uses TRBV2 and TRBJ2-1; TRBD2 matches at 16 bases. CDR3 length equals 19 residues. V was pared by 2 bases and J by 8 bases, with 12 bases of the junction left unmatched. Germline lookup yields CDR1 SNHLY and CDR2 FYNNEI. The CDR3 here is CASSEFGTSGRAFVDEQFF. CDR3 nucleotides: TGTGCCAGCAGTGAATTTGGGACTAGCGGGAGGGCTTTCGTCGATGAGCAGTTCTTC.

This clonotype appeared a few times. This chain connects TRBV9 to TRBJ1-1, with D hard to call. The CDR3 contains 13 residues. Deletions cut 4 bases from V and 5 bases from J, with 12 bases between. Per germline, CDR1 SGDLS and CDR2 YYNGEE. The CDR3 loop reads CASSNAGGTEAFF. CDR3 nucleotide sequence: TGTGCCAGCAGCAACGCGGGAGGGACTGAAGCTTTCTTT.

V gene TRBV20-1 combines with J gene TRBJ1-2; 9 positions agree with TRBD1. CDR1 is DFQATT, CDR2 SNEGSKA, per germline (reference sequence). With 5 bases clipped from V and 4 bases from J, the junction kept 11 bases outside the gene matches. The CDR3 covers 15 residues. CDR3 nucleotide sequence: TGCAGTGCTGGAGTCCCGGGACAGGGACCCTATGGCTACACCTTC. Translation: CSAGVPGQGPYGYTF.

V and J are TRBV6-2 or TRBV6-3 and TRBJ2-7; the match to TRBD1 covers 9 bases. J gave up 7 bases and V 5 bases, and 9 bases lay outside the gene matches. Germline CDR1 MNHEY, CDR2 SVGEGT. There are 14 residues in the CDR3. CDR3: CASSARDRVTEQYF. The CDR3, as DNA: TGTGCCAGCAGTGCCCGGGACAGGGTAACGGAGCAGTACTTC.

The rearrangement links TRBV5-1 to TRBJ1-1, with D unclear. This CDR3 comprises 12 residues. Per germline, CDR1 SGHRS and CDR2 YFSETQ. V gave up 4 bases and J gave up 1 base, with 5 bases separating them. The CDR3 nucleotides read TGCGCCAGCAGCCACCAGAACACTGAAGCTTTCTTT. Its protein is CASSHQNTEAFF.

This clonotype was seen a handful of times. This chain connects TRBV4-1 to TRBJ2-3; D remains unclear. CDR3 length: 16 amino acids. V was pared by 4 bases and J by 1 base, with 15 bases between. The germline CDR1 and CDR2 sequences are MGHRA and YSYEKL. The CDR3 DNA sequence: TGCGCCAGCAGCCTACCCGACGAGCGTCGCACAGATACGCAGTATTTT. Amino acids: CASSLPDERRTDTQYF.

The chain is built from TRBV2 and TRBJ2-7; perhaps TRBD2 as D (5 bases). This CDR3 has 15 residues. The germline V gene has CDR1 SNHLY and CDR2 FYNNEI. The ends were cut back, 0 bases at V and 1 base at J, with 10 bases in the middle. In nucleotides, the CDR3 is TGTGCCAGCAGTGAAGCCGGGCAGCGGTCCTACGAGCAGTACTTC. Residues: CASSEAGQRSYEQYF.

This sequence joins TRBV6-2 or TRBV6-3 and TRBJ2-5; 12 nucleotides agree with TRBD2. Trimming removed 6 bases from V and 1 base from J; junction bases left unmatched: 3. CDR1 is MNHEY, CDR2 SVGEGT, per germline. This CDR3 has 15 residues. CDR3 amino acids: CASRRLAGAQETQYF. DNA for the CDR3: TGTGCCAGCAGACGACTAGCGGGAGCCCAAGAGACCCAGTACTTC.

The chain carries TRBV29-1 and TRBJ2-7; 7 bases align to TRBD2. Germline trimming cut 7 bases from V and 4 bases from J; bases unmatched to any gene: 16. CDR3 length equals 15 residues. Germline V gene lookup returns CDR1 SQVTM and CDR2 ANQGSEA. This CDR3 is CSAQSGPGLGYEQYF. The DNA of the CDR3 is TGCAGCGCCCAATCCGGACCCGGACTAGGGTACGAGCAGTACTTC.

The sample holds a few counts of this clonotype. The chain has TRBV7-8 and TRBJ1-1; 9 nucleotides agree with TRBD1. The CDR3 extends over 17 amino acids. CDR1 and CDR2 from the germline V gene are SGHVS and FQNEAQ. After removal of 5 bases from V and 0 bases from J, the junction contained 10 bases not matched to a gene. The CDR3 DNA follows: TGTGCCAGCAGCCCCGGGACAGGGACCAATCTGAACACTGAAGCTTTCTTT. This codes for CASSPGTGTNLNTEAFF.

This clonotype was counted ten times or more. The CDR3 DNA reads as TGCGCCAGCAGCTTGGGAGTCAGAACCTTGAGAACTGAAGCTTTCTTT. It encodes CASSLGVRTLRTEAFF. V gene TRBV5-1 combines with J gene TRBJ1-1; D gene uncertain. The CDR3 loop spans 16 amino acids. Between the trimmed V and J ends, which lost 0 bases and 5 bases, there was a span of 17 bases. Germline lookup yields CDR1 SGHRS and CDR2 YFSETQ.

The rearrangement uses TRBV3-1 and TRBJ2-1; 8 bases fit TRBD2. Germline V gene lookup returns CDR1 LGHDT and CDR2 YNNKEL (reference sequence). CDR3 length equals 15 residues. V shed 4 bases, J shed 6 bases, and the junction held 8 bases outside the gene matches. CDR3 region: CASSPRLAGLNEQFF. Written as DNA, the CDR3 is TGTGCCAGCAGCCCCAGGCTAGCGGGCCTCAATGAGCAGTTCTTC.

The CDR3 DNA reads TGCAGCGTTAGCCGGAATTCTGCAACTAATGAAAAACTGTTTTTT. Translation gives CSVSRNSATNEKLFF. The chain links TRBV29-1 to TRBJ1-4, with D unresolved. The CDR3 extends over 15 amino acids. V was shortened by 5 bases and J by 0 bases, with 13 bases between the two germline ends. Germline values: CDR1 SQVTM, CDR2 ANQGSEA.

This clonotype was counted a few times. This chain uses TRBV2 with TRBJ2-5, with 12 bases identical to TRBD1. From germline, CDR1 is SNHLY and CDR2 FYNNEI. The CDR3 consists of 15 residues. J gave up 5 bases and V 5 bases, and 6 bases lay outside the gene matches. CDR3 in amino acids: CASSPGTGGFETQYF. In DNA form, the CDR3 reads TGTGCCAGCAGTCCTGGGACAGGGGGCTTCGAGACCCAGTACTTC.

V and J are TRBV4-2 and TRBJ1-2, with a possible D match to TRBD1 (5 bases). The CDR3 is 15 residues long. The ends were cut back, 1 base at V and 8 bases at J, with 17 bases in the middle. Germline CDR1 is LGHNA and CDR2 is YNFKEQ. Here the CDR3 DNA reads TGTGCCAGCAGCCAAGCCTCCGGGCGGGACGGCGGCTACACCTTC. Amino acid sequence: CASSQASGRDGGYTF.

J is TRBJ1-6 and V is TRBV28; the D is unclear. CDR3 length equals 13 residues. Trimming shortened V by 2 bases and J by 8 bases, and 7 bases separated the two germline ends. Germline V gene sequence: CDR1 MDHEN, CDR2 SYDVKM. This chain's CDR3 is CASSLNSYSPLHF. DNA of the CDR3: TGTGCCAGCAGTTTAAACAGCTATTCACCCCTCCACTTT. Full variable domain (outside the CDR3, taken from reference TRBV28 and TRBJ1-6): DVKVTQSSRYLVKRTGEKVFLECVQDMDHENMFWYRQDPGLGLRLIYFSYDVKMKEKGDIPEGYSVSREKKERFSLILESASTNQTSMYLCASSLNSYSPLHFGNGTRLTVT.

The V gene is TRBV5-5, the J gene TRBJ2-1, with D tentatively TRBD1 (6 bases). Germline CDR1 SGHKS, CDR2 YYEKEE (reference sequence). The CDR3 is made up of 15 amino acids. V lost 4 bases and J 9 bases, leaving 20 bases between the germline ends. The CDR3 nucleotides are TGTGCCAGCAGCGATCTTCGGACAGATAATACTGAGCAGTTCTTC. This codes for CASSDLRTDNTEQFF. Variable domain in full (rest from reference TRBV5-5 and TRBJ2-1): DAGVTQSPTHLIKTRGQQVTLRCSPISGHKSVSWYQQVLGQGPQFIFQYYEKEERGRGNFPDRFSARQFPNYSSELNVNALLLGDSALYLCASSDLRTDNTEQFFGPGTRLTVL.

V usage is TRBV29-1 and J usage is TRBJ2-1; tentatively, D is TRBD2 (5 bases). Germline V CDR1 and CDR2: SQVTM, ANQGSEA. The CDR3 has 12 residues. Trimming cost V 7 bases and J 6 bases, with 13 bases left between them. CDR3 sequence reads: CSAIDAGNEQFF. CDR3 nucleotides: TGCAGCGCCATTGACGCGGGCAATGAGCAGTTCTTC.